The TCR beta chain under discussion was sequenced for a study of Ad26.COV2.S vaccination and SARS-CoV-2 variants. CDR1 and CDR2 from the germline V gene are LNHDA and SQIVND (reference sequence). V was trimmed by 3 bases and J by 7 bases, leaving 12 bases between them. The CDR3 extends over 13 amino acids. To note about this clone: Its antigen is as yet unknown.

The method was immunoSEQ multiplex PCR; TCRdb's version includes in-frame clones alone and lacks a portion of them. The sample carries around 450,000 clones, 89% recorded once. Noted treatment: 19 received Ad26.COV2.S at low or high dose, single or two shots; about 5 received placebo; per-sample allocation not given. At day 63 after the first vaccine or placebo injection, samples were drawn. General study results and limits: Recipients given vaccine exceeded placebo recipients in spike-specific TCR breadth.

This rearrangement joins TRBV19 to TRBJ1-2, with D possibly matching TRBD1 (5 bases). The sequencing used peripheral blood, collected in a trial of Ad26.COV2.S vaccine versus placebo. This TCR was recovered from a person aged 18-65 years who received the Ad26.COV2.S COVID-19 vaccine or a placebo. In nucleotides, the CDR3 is TGTGCCAGTAGTATGAGAGGGGCTGGTGGCTACACCTTC. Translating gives CASSMRGAGGYTF.